Following are 14 T cell receptor beta chains from one sample sequenced in a study of shared clonotypes between healthy human individuals. The method was immunoSEQ multiplex PCR; TCRdb's version includes in-frame clones alone and lacks a portion of them. The data show about 660,000 clones, under 80% seen once. The specimen sequenced was memory CD4+ T cells sorted from blood. Regarding subset: CD45RA-negative fraction. All receptors derive from a woman aged 25 to 39 in good health.

The CDR3 DNA sequence: TGTGCCAGCAGCACTGGCGGGGGCCTCCAAGAGACCCAGTACTTC. It translates to CASSTGGGLQETQYF. The chain carries TRBV7-9 and TRBJ2-5, with D perhaps matching TRBD2 (7 bases). Germline V lookup: CDR1 SEHNR, CDR2 FQNEAQ (reference sequence). The CDR3 totals 15 residues. Trimming shortened V by 5 bases and J by 1 base, and 14 bases separated the two germline ends.

As concerns this clone: A much larger clone differs by one base, so this may be a read error. J is TRBJ1-2 and V is TRBV7-2; D might be TRBD1 (5 bases). The CDR3 sequence is 13 residues long. V lost 1 base and J 4 bases, leaving 7 bases between the germline ends. CDR1 is SGHTA, CDR2 FQGNSA, per germline. The CDR3 loop reads CASSLDRGYGYTF. The CDR3, as DNA: TGTGCCAGCAGCTTAGATAGGGGCTATGGCTACACCTTC.

This chain uses TRBV5-5 with TRBJ2-5, with 13 nucleotides matching TRBD2. Germline CDR1 SGHKS, CDR2 YYEKEE (reference sequence). After removal of 4 bases from V and 3 bases from J, the junction contained 6 bases not matched to a gene. The CDR3 is 16 residues long. This CDR3 reads CASSPGLAGYKETQYF. For the CDR3, the DNA is TGTGCCAGCAGCCCGGGACTAGCGGGATACAAAGAGACCCAGTACTTC.

The CDR3 nucleotides read TGTGCCAGCAGTGTCGGTGGTTTCGATCTTGAGCAGTTCTTC. As protein: CASSVGGFDLEQFF. The chain is built from TRBV2 and TRBJ2-1; D not certain. V shed 4 bases and J shed 9 bases, with 16 bases lying between them. There are 14 residues in the CDR3. Germline V lookup: CDR1 SNHLY, CDR2 FYNNEI.

In this sample, this clone turned up once. The genes are TRBV27 and TRBJ2-7, with 9 bases aligning to TRBD2. V lost 8 bases to trimming and J lost 3 bases; unmatched junction nucleotides: 8. CDR3 length equals 14 residues. Germline lookup yields CDR1 MNHEY and CDR2 SMNVEV (reference sequence). CDR3 bases: TGTGCCAGCTTCGGAGCGGGAGGCAACTACGAGCAGTACTTC. Translated, it gives CASFGAGGNYEQYF.

The chain carries TRBV29-1 and TRBJ2-7; weak D call: TRBD2 (7 bases). This CDR3 spans 16 amino acids. Germline V gene lookup returns CDR1 SQVTM and CDR2 ANQGSEA. V was trimmed by 0 bases and J by 3 bases, leaving 18 bases between them. CDR3 nucleotides: TGCAGCGTTGAAGATTATAGCAGGGGCGGGGGCTACGAGCAGTACTTC. Residues: CSVEDYSRGGGYEQYF.

J is TRBJ2-3 and V is TRBV7-8; weak D call: TRBD2 (6 bases). Germline loops: CDR1 SGHVS, CDR2 FQNEAQ. CDR3 length: 14 amino acids. Trimming shortened V by 5 bases and J by 6 bases, and 15 bases separated the two germline ends. CDR3 amino acids: CASSQEGSWDTQYF. The CDR3 DNA follows: TGTGCCAGCAGCCAGGAGGGGTCGTGGGATACGCAGTATTTT.

The DNA of the CDR3 is TGTGCCAGCAGCTTTGTCCGACCCACCTACGAGCAGTACTTC. Translation gives CASSFVRPTYEQYF. This chain joins TRBV11-3 and TRBJ2-7; D unresolved. Germline CDR1 and CDR2: SGHNT and YENEEA. The CDR3 is made up of 14 amino acids. V gave up 3 bases and J gave up 2 bases, with 11 bases separating them. Combining the CDR3 with reference TRBV11-3 and TRBJ2-7 gives the whole variable domain EAGVVQSPRYKIIEKKQPVAFWCNPISGHNTLYWYLQNLGQGPELLIRYENEEAVDDSQLPKDRFSAERLKGVDSTLKIQPAELGDSAVYLCASSFVRPTYEQYFGPGTRLTVT.

The chain has TRBV28 and TRBJ2-3, with 10 bases aligning to TRBD2. The germline CDR1 and CDR2 sequences are MDHEN and SYDVKM. V lost 3 bases and J lost 1; bases outside the gene matches: 7. The CDR3 consists of 17 residues. The CDR3: CASSLQFLAGGTDTQYF. The CDR3 nucleotides are TGTGCCAGCAGTTTGCAATTCCTAGCGGGGGGCACAGATACGCAGTATTTT. Full variable domain (outside the CDR3, taken from reference TRBV28 and TRBJ2-3): DVKVTQSSRYLVKRTGEKVFLECVQDMDHENMFWYRQDPGLGLRLIYFSYDVKMKEKGDIPEGYSVSREKKERFSLILESASTNQTSMYLCASSLQFLAGGTDTQYFGPGTRLTVL.

This sequence joins TRBV28 and TRBJ2-6; a weak D match, TRBD1 (6 bases). Trimming took 5 bases from V and 1 from J, leaving 18 bases between them. The CDR3 runs to 18 residues. Germline CDR1 is MDHEN and CDR2 is SYDVKM. Here the CDR3 reads CASSGPRGDGSGANVLTF. The CDR3 nucleotides read TGTGCCAGCAGTGGGCCCAGGGGTGATGGGTCTGGGGCCAACGTCCTGACTTTC.

The rearrangement uses TRBV2 and TRBJ2-3; 8 nucleotides match TRBD1. This CDR3 has 16 residues. Germline values: CDR1 SNHLY, CDR2 FYNNEI. Trimming cost V 1 base and J 2 bases; bases outside gene matches: 5. The CDR3 nucleotides are TGTGCCAGCAGTGAAGTGAAGACAGGGGCCACAGATACGCAGTATTTT. It yields the protein CASSEVKTGATDTQYF.

The chain employs TRBV28 and TRBJ2-2; D is undetermined. The V gene lost 6 bases and the J gene lost 4 bases, with 6 bases spanning the gap. The CDR3 totals 12 residues. Germline V gene sequence: CDR1 MDHEN, CDR2 SYDVKM. The CDR3 spells CASRRSTGELFF. The CDR3 nucleotides read TGTGCCAGCAGAAGATCCACCGGGGAGCTGTTTTTT.

The sample holds many counts of this clone. The chain employs TRBV4-1 and TRBJ2-6; 7 nucleotides agree with TRBD1. The CDR3 sequence is 19 residues long. V lost 2 bases and J lost 0; bases outside the gene matches: 10. Germline V gene lookup returns CDR1 MGHRA and CDR2 YSYEKL. DNA for the CDR3: TGCGCCAGCAGCCAATTAATTGTCAGGGGGTCCTCTGGGGCCAACGTCCTGACTTTC. It codes for CASSQLIVRGSSGANVLTF.

The rearrangement uses TRBV27 and TRBJ2-1; a possible D gene is TRBD1 (6 bases). Trimming removed 4 bases at V and 8 bases at J, with 9 bases between. Germline loops: CDR1 MNHEY, CDR2 SMNVEV (reference sequence). The CDR3 runs to 12 residues. CDR3 DNA sequence: TGTGCCAGCAGTTACCAGGGGTATGAGCAGTTCTTC. Translating gives CASSYQGYEQFF.